One sample yielded the 18 T cell receptor beta chains listed below, sequenced in a study of T cells after yellow fever vaccination. One entry per CDR3 protein, called by TCRdb with MiXCR from the 5' RACE reads. The sample comprises some 500,000 distinct CDR3 sequences, roughly 13% of which are singletons, and over 11% rests with the top ten. Specimen: PBMCs, collected on the day of the yellow fever booster vaccination. These receptors all stem from a man younger than 45 who received the YFV17D yellow fever vaccine.

The J gene is TRBJ2-7, the V gene TRBV5-1, with 10 bases that match TRBD1. Trimming cost V 4 bases and J 7 bases; bases outside gene matches: 11. CDR3 length: 15 amino acids. Germline CDR1 reads SGHRS; CDR2 reads YFSETQ. CDR3 DNA sequence: TGCGCCAGCAGCCCCCGGGGACAGGGGATCCATGAGCAGTACTTC. Translating gives CASSPRGQGIHEQYF.

The CDR3 nucleotides are TGCAGCGTTGGAACAGGGACGGGGCTTGTCGCCCAGTACTTC. It codes for CSVGTGTGLVAQYF. The chain joins TRBV29-1 to TRBJ2-5, with D perhaps TRBD1 (6 bases). The V gene lost 4 bases and the J gene lost 9 bases, with 21 bases spanning the gap. The germline CDR1 and CDR2 sequences are SQVTM and ANQGSEA. This CDR3 is built from 14 residues.

V and J are TRBV7-2 and TRBJ1-2, with no clear D. Trimming shortened V by 2 bases and J by 7 bases, and 8 bases separated the two germline ends. Germline CDR1 and CDR2: SGHTA and FQGNSA. CDR3 length: 12 residues. CDR3 region: CASSLSDVGYTF. The CDR3 DNA is TGTGCCAGCAGCTTATCCGACGTTGGCTACACCTTC.

This rearrangement joins TRBV29-1 to TRBJ1-1; no firm D call. This CDR3 has 13 residues. Germline V gene data show CDR1 as SQVTM and CDR2 as ANQGSEA. V lost 4 bases and J lost 2, with 11 bases in between. The CDR3 spells CSVGPRDNTEAFF. CDR3 bases: TGCAGCGTTGGTCCTCGGGATAACACTGAAGCTTTCTTT.

V usage is TRBV19 and J usage is TRBJ1-1, with 7 bases identical to TRBD1. V shed 10 bases, J shed 1 base, and the junction held 6 bases outside the gene matches. CDR1 LNHDA and CDR2 SQIVND come from the germline V gene (reference sequence). This CDR3 is built from 13 residues. CDR3 bases: TGTGCCACTTGCCGGGACAGGAACACTGAAGCTTTCTTT. It yields the protein CATCRDRNTEAFF.

This clonotype came up a few times. The V gene is TRBV28, the J gene TRBJ2-5; 7 bases are shared with TRBD1. Trimming at V came to 3 bases and at J to 4 bases, leaving 5 bases not matched to a gene. This CDR3 comprises 14 residues. Germline V gene lookup returns CDR1 MDHEN and CDR2 SYDVKM. The CDR3 DNA reads as TGTGCCAGCAGTTTCACAGGGGCGTCAGAGACCCAGTACTTC. Translated: CASSFTGASETQYF.

The chain has TRBV7-2 and TRBJ2-7, with D possibly being TRBD1 (6 bases). The CDR3 runs 14 residues. Trimming stripped 5 bases from V and 3 bases from J, with 14 bases between. The germline CDR1 and CDR2 sequences are SGHTA and FQGNSA. In nucleotides, the CDR3 is TGTGCCAGCAGCACGCAAACAGGGCTCTACGAGCAGTACTTC. Amino acid sequence: CASSTQTGLYEQYF.

This CDR3 reads CASSPPGGGRAKGADTQYF. As DNA, the CDR3 is TGTGCCAGCAGCCCACCAGGTGGCGGGAGGGCCAAAGGCGCAGATACGCAGTATTTT. The chain couples TRBV21-1 to TRBJ2-3; the table calls TRBD2, which could not be checked here. TRBV21-1 represents a pseudogene. This CDR3 has 19 amino acids.

This clonotype occurred a few times. The rearrangement uses TRBV7-2 and TRBJ1-5; D is possibly TRBD1 (6 bases). CDR1 and CDR2 from the germline V gene are SGHTA and FQGNSA. Trimming removed 1 base at V and 6 bases at J, with 16 bases between. This CDR3 region has 16 residues. CDR3 region: CASSLDPRGWGQPQHF. The DNA for the CDR3 is TGTGCCAGCAGCTTAGACCCCAGGGGCTGGGGTCAGCCCCAGCATTTT. The whole variable domain, remainder taken from reference TRBV7-2 and TRBJ1-5, is GAGVSQSPSNKVTEKGKDVELRCDPISGHTALYWYRQSLGQGLEFLIYFQGNSAPDKSGLPSDRFSAERTGGSVSTLTIQRTQQEDSAVYLCASSLDPRGWGQPQHFGDGTRLSIL.

The J gene is TRBJ2-6, the V gene TRBV11-1; TRBD1 aligns across 8 bases. This CDR3 has 18 amino acids. Germline-derived CDR1 and CDR2 are SGHAT and FQDESV (reference sequence). The J segment lost 1 base and the V segment lost 0 bases, leaving 5 bases of the junction unmatched. CDR3 residues: CASSLAWTGISGANVLTF. In nucleotides, the CDR3 is TGTGCCAGCAGCTTAGCGTGGACAGGGATATCTGGGGCCAACGTCCTGACTTTC.

The chain has TRBV10-3 and TRBJ2-5, with TRBD2 matching over 8 bases. Trimming cost V 10 bases and J 3 bases; bases outside gene matches: 4. Germline CDR1 ENHRY, CDR2 SYGVKD. The CDR3 extends over 12 amino acids. In nucleotides, the CDR3 is TGTGCCACCGGGGGGGAGGAAGAGACCCAGTACTTC. This encodes CATGGEEETQYF.

The chain uses TRBV5-6 and TRBJ2-4; D is unresolved. CDR3 length equals 14 residues. Germline V lookup: CDR1 SGHDT, CDR2 YYEEEE. V lost 3 bases to trimming and J lost 8 bases, with 15 bases between them. In DNA form, the CDR3 reads TGTGCCAGCAGCTCGGTCCCGTTGGTGGACATTCAGTACTTC. Its protein product is CASSSVPLVDIQYF.

The rearrangement uses TRBV28 and TRBJ2-5; 10 bases match TRBD2. This CDR3 comprises 19 residues. With 6 bases clipped from V and 5 bases from J, the junction kept 21 bases outside the gene matches. Looked up from germline, CDR1 is MDHEN and CDR2 is SYDVKM. The CDR3 region is CASRTQRTSGTRRVETQYF. The CDR3 bases are TGTGCCAGCAGGACCCAGCGGACTAGCGGAACTAGAAGGGTGGAGACCCAGTACTTC. Based on the CDR3 plus reference TRBV28 and TRBJ2-5, the full variable domain is DVKVTQSSRYLVKRTGEKVFLECVQDMDHENMFWYRQDPGLGLRLIYFSYDVKMKEKGDIPEGYSVSREKKERFSLILESASTNQTSMYLCASRTQRTSGTRRVETQYFGPGTRLLVL.

This clonotype was seen only a few times. The chain recombines TRBV5-5 with TRBJ2-7; possibly TRBD2 for D (5 bases). In germline, CDR1 is SGHKS, CDR2 YYEKEE (reference sequence). The length of the CDR3 is 14 residues. Trimming shortened V by 4 bases and J by 6 bases, and 17 bases separated the two germline ends. CDR3 loop: CASSLSPKEGEQYF. CDR3 coding DNA: TGTGCCAGCAGCCTAAGCCCCAAAGAGGGCGAGCAGTACTTC.

The table lists this clonotype with a count of one. This may arise from a read error, as a much more abundant clone is one base away. The rearrangement joins TRBV11-3 to TRBJ2-1, with 8 bases identical to TRBD2. The J call may be wrong; the DNA end is better matched by TRBJ2-7. CDR3 length: 16 amino acids. Looked up from germline, CDR1 is SGHNT and CDR2 is YENEEA. The CDR3 DNA follows: TGTGCCAGCAGCTCTGGGGGGAGCGGGAGTTTCAATGAGCAGTACTTC. It codes for CASSSGGSGSFNEQYF.

The chain uses TRBV18 and TRBJ2-6; unclear D gene. The CDR3 has 14 amino acids. Trimming left V 2 bases short and J 6 bases short, with 8 bases between. Germline values: CDR1 KGHSH, CDR2 LQKENI. This CDR3 reads CASSPIGSANVLTF. For the CDR3, the DNA is TGTGCCAGCTCACCAATAGGGTCGGCCAACGTCCTGACTTTC. The full variable domain, completed using reference TRBV18 and TRBJ2-6, is NAGVMQNPRHLVRRRGQEARLRCSPMKGHSHVYWYRQLPEEGLKFMVYLQKENIIDESGMPKERFSAEFPKEGPSILRIQQVVRGDSAAYFCASSPIGSANVLTFGAGSRLTVL.

The DNA of the CDR3 is TGCAGTTCCCCGAGCTCCGGACTAGCTAGCCACGAGCAGTACTTC. As protein: CSSPSSGLASHEQYF. V and J are TRBV20-1 and TRBJ2-7; 8 bases align to TRBD2. V lost 8 bases and J lost 5; bases outside the gene matches: 17. The CDR3 contains 15 residues. CDR1 is DFQATT and CDR2 is SNEGSKA in the germline V gene (reference sequence).

This chain joins TRBV29-1 and TRBJ2-7; D possibly corresponds to TRBD2 (6 bases). Trimming removed 4 bases from V and 0 bases from J, with 13 bases in between. Looked up from germline, CDR1 is SQVTM and CDR2 is ANQGSEA. This CDR3 spans 14 amino acids. The CDR3 DNA sequence: TGCAGCGTTGTTTCGGGAGTTGTCTCCTACGAGCAGTACTTC. Amino acids: CSVVSGVVSYEQYF.